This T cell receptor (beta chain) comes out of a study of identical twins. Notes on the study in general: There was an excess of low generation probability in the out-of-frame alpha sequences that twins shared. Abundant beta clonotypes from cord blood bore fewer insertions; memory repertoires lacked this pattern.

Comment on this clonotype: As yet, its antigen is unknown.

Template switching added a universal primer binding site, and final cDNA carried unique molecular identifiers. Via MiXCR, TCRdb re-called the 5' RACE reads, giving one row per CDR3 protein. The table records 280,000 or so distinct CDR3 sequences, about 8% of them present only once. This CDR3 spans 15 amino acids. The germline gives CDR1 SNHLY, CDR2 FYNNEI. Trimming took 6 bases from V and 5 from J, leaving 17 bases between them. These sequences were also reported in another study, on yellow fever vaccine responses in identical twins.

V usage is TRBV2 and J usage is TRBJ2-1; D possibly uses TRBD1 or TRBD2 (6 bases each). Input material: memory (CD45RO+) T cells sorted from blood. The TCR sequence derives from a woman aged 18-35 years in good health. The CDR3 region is CASRLPGGPNNEQFF. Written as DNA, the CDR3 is TGTGCCAGCAGGCTCCCCGGGGGCCCCAACAATGAGCAGTTCTTC.